This T cell receptor beta chain was captured in a study of Ad26.COV2.S vaccination and SARS-CoV-2 variants. Treatment described: around 19 received Ad26.COV2.S at low or high dose, single or two shots; 5 received placebo; per-sample allocation not given. Samples analyzed were those drawn on day 63 after the first vaccine or placebo injection. Assay used: immunoSEQ multiplex PCR; TCRdb lists only in-frame clones, some missing. The sample shows about half a million clones, 89% of them seen only once. The CDR3 loop spans 16 amino acids. Germline-derived CDR1 and CDR2 are KGHSH and LQKENI. The germline V and J ends were trimmed by 6 bases and 9 bases, with 24 bases remaining between them.

This clonotype originated in a person between 18 and 60 years old who received the Ad26.COV2.S COVID-19 vaccine or a placebo. The sequencing used peripheral blood, collected in a trial of Ad26.COV2.S vaccine versus placebo. J is TRBJ1-5 and V is TRBV18; D unresolved. The CDR3 loop is CASSLTGQFDARPQHF. CDR3 nucleotide sequence: TGTGCCAGCTCCCTCACCGGCCAGTTTGACGCCCGGCCCCAGCATTTT. Combining the CDR3 with reference TRBV18 and TRBJ1-5 gives the whole variable domain NAGVMQNPRHLVRRRGQEARLRCSPMKGHSHVYWYRQLPEEGLKFMVYLQKENIIDESGMPKERFSAEFPKEGPSILRIQQVVRGDSAAYFCASSLTGQFDARPQHFGDGTRLSIL.